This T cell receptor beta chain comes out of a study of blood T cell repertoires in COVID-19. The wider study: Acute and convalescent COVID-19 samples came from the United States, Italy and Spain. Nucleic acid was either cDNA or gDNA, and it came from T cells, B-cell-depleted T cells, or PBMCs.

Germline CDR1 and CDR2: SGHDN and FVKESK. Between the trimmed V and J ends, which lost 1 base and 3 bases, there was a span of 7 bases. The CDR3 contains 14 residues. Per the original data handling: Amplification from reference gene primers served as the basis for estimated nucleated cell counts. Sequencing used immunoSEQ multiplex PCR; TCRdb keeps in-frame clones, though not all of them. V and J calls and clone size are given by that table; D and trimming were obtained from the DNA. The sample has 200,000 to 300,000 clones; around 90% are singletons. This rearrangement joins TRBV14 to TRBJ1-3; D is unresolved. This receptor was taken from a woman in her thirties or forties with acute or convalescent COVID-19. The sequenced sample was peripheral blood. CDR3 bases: TGTGCCAGCAGCCAAGTACTAGGTGGAAACACCATATATTTT. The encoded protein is CASSQVLGGNTIYF. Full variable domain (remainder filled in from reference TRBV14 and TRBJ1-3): EAGVTQFPSHSVIEKGQTVTLRCDPISGHDNLYWYRRVMGKEIKFLLHFVKESKQDESGMPNNRFLAERTGGTYSTLKVQPAELEDSGVYFCASSQVLGGNTIYFGEGSWLTVV.